These 9 T cell receptor beta chains came from one sample sequenced in a study of blood T cell repertoires in COVID-19. Repertoires were generated with immunoSEQ multiplex PCR, while TCRdb's copy carries only in-frame clones and drops some. The data contain fewer than 150,000 clones, approximately 86% of them singletons. Sequences were obtained from peripheral blood. The receptors stem from a woman aged 45-65 years who had recovered from COVID-19.

The gene calls are TRBV5-4 and TRBJ1-1; 9 nucleotides match TRBD1. CDR1 is SGHNT and CDR2 is YYREEE in the germline V gene (reference sequence). The V segment lost 4 bases and the J segment 7 bases; nucleotides outside the gene matches: 8. CDR3 length: 14 amino acids. CDR3 bases: TGTGCCAGCAGCCTGGGACAGGGTGAAGGTGAAGCTTTCTTT. Translating it yields CASSLGQGEGEAFF.

V and J are TRBV5-1 and TRBJ1-1; TRBD1 matches at 7 bases. The CDR3 extends over 14 amino acids. Germline CDR1 is SGHRS and CDR2 is YFSETQ. V gave up 3 bases and J gave up 2 bases; unmatched junction bases: 4. The CDR3 DNA reads as TGCGCCAGCAGCTCGGGACAGTTAAACACTGAAGCTTTCTTT. Translated, it gives CASSSGQLNTEAFF.

The V and J genes are TRBV21-1 and TRBJ1-4. TRBV21-1 is described as a pseudogene. There are 16 residues in the CDR3. CDR3: CASSKGRGHWGEKLFF. DNA for the CDR3: TGTGCCAGCAGCAAAGGCCGCGGGCACTGGGGTGAAAAACTGTTTTTT.

The chain uses TRBV5-8 and TRBJ1-6; D is unclear. Germline CDR1 and CDR2: SGHTS and YDEGEE. The V and J ends lost 0 bases and 2 bases respectively, with 12 bases between them. The CDR3 consists of 17 residues. The CDR3 DNA reads TGTGCCAGCAGCTTGGATCGGGTAACCACCTATAATTCACCCCTCCACTTT. Encoded protein: CASSLDRVTTYNSPLHF.

The rearrangement joins TRBV27 to TRBJ2-5; a possible D gene is TRBD2 (5 bases). The CDR3 length is 13 residues. V gave up 6 bases and J gave up 3 bases, with 11 bases separating them. Germline V gene data show CDR1 as MNHEY and CDR2 as SMNVEV (reference sequence). The CDR3 is CASRLGVEETQYF. The CDR3 nucleotides are TGTGCCAGCAGGCTGGGAGTGGAAGAGACCCAGTACTTC.

The rearrangement links TRBV7-2 to TRBJ1-2; 7 positions agree with TRBD1. Germline CDR1 is SGHTA and CDR2 is FQGNSA. Trimming at V came to 1 base and at J to 4 bases, leaving 6 bases not matched to a gene. This CDR3 has 15 residues. CDR3 sequence reads: CASSLGPQGGYGYTF. Here the CDR3 DNA reads TGTGCCAGCAGCTTAGGTCCCCAGGGGGGCTATGGCTACACCTTC.

The V and J genes are TRBV7-6 and TRBJ1-1, with 7 bases matching TRBD1. The ends lost 5 bases at V and 1 base at J; junction bases unmatched: 7. CDR1 is SGHVS and CDR2 is FNYEAQ in the germline V gene. The CDR3 runs 15 residues. The CDR3 DNA follows: TGTGCCAGCAGCCCAGTACGGACAGGGAACACTGAAGCTTTCTTT. Encoded protein: CASSPVRTGNTEAFF. The entire variable domain, with the rest obtained from reference TRBV7-6 and TRBJ1-1, is as follows: GAGVSQSPRYKVTKRGQDVALRCDPISGHVSLYWYRQALGQGPEFLTYFNYEAQQDKSGLPNDRFSAERPEGSISTLTIQRTEQRDSAMYRCASSPVRTGNTEAFFGQGTRLTVV.

The J gene is TRBJ2-1, the V gene TRBV12-5; 8 nucleotides align to TRBD2. Trimming took 1 base from V and 10 from J; bases not matched to a gene: 6. The CDR3 extends over 14 amino acids. Germline CDR1 reads LGHNT; CDR2 reads FRNRAP. The CDR3 loop is CASGLGLAGDEQFF. Written as DNA, the CDR3 is TGTGCTAGTGGTTTGGGTCTAGCGGGTGACGAGCAGTTCTTC.

This chain connects TRBV7-6 to TRBJ2-3, with 15 bases identical to TRBD2. Trimming at V came to 1 base and at J to 4 bases, leaving 15 bases not matched to a gene. Germline V gene data show CDR1 as SGHVS and CDR2 as FNYEAQ. The CDR3 covers 21 residues. The CDR3 spells CASSLGEWTSGRARFPDTQYF. The CDR3 nucleotides are TGTGCCAGCAGCTTAGGGGAATGGACTAGCGGGAGGGCGAGGTTCCCAGATACGCAGTATTTT.